This T cell receptor (beta chain) was captured in a study of T-cell reconstitution after alpha-beta-depleted transplantation in children. Whole-study results and caveats: T-cell counts and diversity at one year following transplant were attributed mainly to newly produced T cells. Surviving recipient T cells and thymic progenitors underlay high day-60 TCRbeta diversity in some patients. Reported findings indicate that, about two months after transplant, alpha-beta T cells came from several hundred expanded clones, which were derived from non-depleted graft cells.

For TCRbeta, the library was prepared with unique molecular identifiers. TCRdb reprocessed the PCR reads via MiXCR and lists one record per CDR3 protein. The sample includes a few hundred thousand distinct CDR3 sequences, 10% to 15% of them seen just once. The table lists this clonotype with many counts. The antigen is unknown. The CDR3 is 14 residues long. J gave up 2 bases and V 6 bases, and 5 bases lay outside the gene matches. The chain links TRBV12-3 or TRBV12-4 to TRBJ2-7; 9 bases are shared with TRBD1. Sequencing used PBMCs, mostly from graft donor cells, obtained 360 days after TCRalphabeta/CD19-depleted stem cell transplant. The clonotype originates from a male patient younger than 18 who had a stem cell transplant for acute myeloid leukemia, so the T cells may come from the graft donor. This CDR3 reads CASRRTGAPYEQYF. The CDR3 DNA follows: TGTGCCAGCAGGAGGACAGGGGCCCCCTACGAGCAGTACTTC.